The following is a T cell receptor (beta chain) sequence with its context. The source of the sample is a study of blood T cell repertoires in COVID-19. The method was immunoSEQ multiplex PCR; TCRdb's version includes in-frame clones alone and lacks a portion of them. The data hold around 340,000 clones, with 88% observed a single time. CDR1 is MDHEN and CDR2 is SYDVKM in the germline V gene. V was clipped by 11 bases and J by 2 bases, with 9 bases between them. The CDR3 length is 11 residues. This TCR was recovered from a young woman who had been exposed to COVID-19. The sequenced material came from PBMCs or T cells enriched from blood (not recorded which). The chain recombines TRBV28 with TRBJ2-5, with D possibly matching TRBD2 (6 bases). The CDR3 sequence: CAAGSQETQYF. The CDR3 region has the DNA TGTGCCGCCGGGAGTCAAGAGACCCAGTACTTC.